These 10 T cell receptor beta chains share one sample of origin, sequenced in a study of T-cell memory formation after mild COVID-19. MiXCR, run by TCRdb on the 5' RACE reads, gives a single entry per CDR3 protein. The data hold 250,000 to 300,000 distinct CDR3 sequences, with about 20% observed a single time. Sequences were obtained from PBMCs or a T cell subset sorted from them (not recorded which). Every receptor here comes from a man between 18 and 29 years old who had mild COVID-19 (a few samples of this study predate the infection). Cell type and time point are not known.

This clonotype was observed a handful of times. The chain links TRBV7-2 to TRBJ1-6, with a tentative D call TRBD1 (5 bases). Germline CDR1 reads SGHTA; CDR2 reads FQGNSA. The V and J ends lost 5 bases and 10 bases respectively, with 15 bases between them. The length of the CDR3 is 14 residues. The DNA of the CDR3 is TGTGCCAGCAGCCCCACCCGGGGGGACTCACCCCTCCACTTT. Amino acid sequence: CASSPTRGDSPLHF. Supplemented by reference TRBV7-2 and TRBJ1-6, the full variable domain reads GAGVSQSPSNKVTEKGKDVELRCDPISGHTALYWYRQSLGQGLEFLIYFQGNSAPDKSGLPSDRFSAERTGGSVSTLTIQRTQQEDSAVYLCASSPTRGDSPLHFGNGTRLTVT.

This clonotype was counted only a few times. This chain links TRBV2 with TRBJ2-7, with 10 nucleotides matching TRBD2. After removal of 3 bases from V and 4 bases from J, the junction contained 9 bases not matched to a gene. Germline V CDR1 and CDR2: SNHLY, FYNNEI. This CDR3 comprises 16 residues. CDR3 residues: CASSERFSGGQYEQYF. The CDR3 DNA reads as TGTGCCAGCAGTGAGCGATTTAGCGGGGGGCAGTACGAGCAGTACTTC.

This sequence joins TRBV20-1 and TRBJ1-5; D uncertain. V was trimmed by 5 bases and J by 4 bases, leaving 9 bases between them. Germline V gene lookup returns CDR1 DFQATT and CDR2 SNEGSKA (reference sequence). This CDR3 is built from 12 residues. CDR3 nucleotides: TGCAGTGCTCGGGATAAGAATCAGCCCCAGCATTTT. Protein product: CSARDKNQPQHF.

This clonotype was counted a few times. The chain carries TRBV28 and TRBJ2-4; 10 nucleotides agree with TRBD1. J lost 12 bases, V lost 6 bases, and 14 bases had no gene match. The germline gives CDR1 MDHEN, CDR2 SYDVKM. The CDR3 is 15 residues long. The DNA of the CDR3 is TGTGCCAGCAGCCGGACAGGGGGAGTCTTGGTGGCTCAGTACTTC. Translating gives CASSRTGGVLVAQYF.

This clonotype was seen more than once but under ten times. CDR3 bases: TGTGCCAGCAGTTTGGGTAGGGCAAATGAGCAGTTCTTC. Its translation: CASSLGRANEQFF. V gene TRBV12-3 or TRBV12-4 combines with J gene TRBJ2-1, with no clear D. The CDR3 is 13 amino acids. Trimming shortened V by 3 bases and J by 7 bases, and 10 bases separated the two germline ends.

The chain carries TRBV6-5 and TRBJ2-1; D may match TRBD1 or TRBD2 (7 bases each). From germline, CDR1 is MNHEY and CDR2 SVGAGI. V was pared by 3 bases and J by 6 bases, with 15 bases between. The CDR3 has 15 amino acids. CDR3 protein: CASSYQGGPFNEQFF. The CDR3 DNA reads as TGTGCCAGCAGTTATCAGGGGGGGCCTTTCAATGAGCAGTTCTTC.

Many counts were recorded for this clonotype. This rearrangement joins TRBV4-3 to TRBJ2-1, with TRBD2 as a possible D gene (6 bases). Germline V gene lookup returns CDR1 LGHNA and CDR2 YSLEER. The V end was cut by 6 bases, the J end by 4 bases, with 13 bases between. The CDR3 has 14 amino acids. The CDR3 protein is CASRLDRGYNEQFF. For the CDR3, the DNA is TGCGCCAGCAGACTCGACCGGGGGTACAATGAGCAGTTCTTC.

This clonotype has only a few counts. The chain couples TRBV7-8 to TRBJ2-1, with D perhaps matching TRBD2 (6 bases). Germline V gene data show CDR1 as SGHVS and CDR2 as FQNEAQ. Trimming shortened V by 1 base and J by 9 bases, and 10 bases separated the two germline ends. This CDR3 has 13 amino acids. For the CDR3, the DNA is TGTGCCAGCAGCTTAGTGGAGGGTACTGAGCAGTTCTTC. Protein sequence: CASSLVEGTEQFF.

This clonotype was observed many times. The DNA for the CDR3 is TGCAGTGCTAGCGCCGTCCTCACAGATACGCAGTATTTT. This translates into CSASAVLTDTQYF. This chain links TRBV20-1 with TRBJ2-3, with unresolved D. The CDR3 totals 13 residues. V was trimmed by 3 bases and J by 2 bases, leaving 9 bases between them. The germline CDR1 and CDR2 sequences are DFQATT and SNEGSKA (reference sequence).

This rearrangement joins TRBV4-3 to TRBJ1-6, with D possibly matching TRBD1 (6 bases). Germline loops: CDR1 LGHNA, CDR2 YSLEER. V was clipped by 0 bases and J by 4 bases, with 13 bases between them. The CDR3 covers 17 residues. In nucleotides, the CDR3 is TGCGCCAGCAGCCAAGAAGCGGGGGCAATTTATAATTCACCCCTCCACTTT. It codes for CASSQEAGAIYNSPLHF.